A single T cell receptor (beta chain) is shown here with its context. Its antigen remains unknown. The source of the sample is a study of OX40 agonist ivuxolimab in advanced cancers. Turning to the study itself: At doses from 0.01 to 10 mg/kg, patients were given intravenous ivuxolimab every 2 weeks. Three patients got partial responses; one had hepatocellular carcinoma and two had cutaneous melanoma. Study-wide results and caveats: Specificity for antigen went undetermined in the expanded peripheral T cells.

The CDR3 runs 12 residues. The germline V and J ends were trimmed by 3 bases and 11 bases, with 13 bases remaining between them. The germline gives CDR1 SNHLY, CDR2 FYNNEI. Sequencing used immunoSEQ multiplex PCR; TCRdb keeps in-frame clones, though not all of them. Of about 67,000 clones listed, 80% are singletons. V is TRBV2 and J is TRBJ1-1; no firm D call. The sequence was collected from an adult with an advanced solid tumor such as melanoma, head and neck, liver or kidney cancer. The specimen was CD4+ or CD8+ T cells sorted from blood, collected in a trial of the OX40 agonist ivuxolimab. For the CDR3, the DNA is TGTGCCAGCAGTGATCGAGGGATAGGCGCTTTCTTT. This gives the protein CASSDRGIGAFF.